This is a list of T cell receptor beta chains from one sample in a study of blood T cell repertoires in COVID-19. Clones were sequenced by immunoSEQ multiplex PCR, and TCRdb holds only the in-frame ones, with some missing. The data contain some 330,000 clones, under 90% of them singletons. Sequences were obtained from peripheral blood. The receptors shown here come from a young woman with COVID-19, enrolled during active disease. Each CDR3 is given with its conserved first and last residue. Fields, in order: CDR3 DNA, CDR3 protein, clone size, V gene, J gene, D gene. The D gene is left open where the match is weak. Size tells how often a clone was seen (once, few, many) or the class of an expanded clone, and some rows leave it out.

cdr3_nt: TGTGCCAGCACCGGAGGTTCAGGGGGCGACTCTGAAGCTTTCTTT; cdr3_aa: CASTGGSGGDSEAFF; clone_size: .; v_call: TRBV2; j_call: TRBJ1-1; d_call: TRBD1
cdr3_nt: TGTGCCAGCAGTGGAGGGCAGGGAGGCACTGAAGCTTTCTTT; cdr3_aa: CASSGGQGGTEAFF; clone_size: .; v_call: TRBV25-1; j_call: TRBJ1-1; d_call: .
cdr3_nt: TGCAGCCCCCTAGTCTTGGGGAGCACTGAAGCTTTCTTT; cdr3_aa: CSPLVLGSTEAFF; clone_size: .; v_call: TRBV29-1; j_call: TRBJ1-1; d_call: .
cdr3_nt: TGTGCCAGCAGCTTAGTTACAGGGGGGACTGAAGCTTTCTTT; cdr3_aa: CASSLVTGGTEAFF; clone_size: .; v_call: TRBV11-3; j_call: TRBJ1-1; d_call: TRBD1
cdr3_nt: TGTGCCAGCACCGCGGAGTCACGGCCGCTACGCTACACCTTC; cdr3_aa: CASTAESRPLRYTF; clone_size: .; v_call: TRBV2; j_call: TRBJ1-2; d_call: .
cdr3_nt: TGTGCCAGCACCCAGGGGGGCAATCAGCCCCAGCATTTT; cdr3_aa: CASTQGGNQPQHF; clone_size: .; v_call: TRBV6-5; j_call: TRBJ1-5; d_call: TRBD1
cdr3_nt: TGTGCCAGTAGTTCCGGACAGGAGGACTATGGCTACACCTTC; cdr3_aa: CASSSGQEDYGYTF; clone_size: .; v_call: TRBV19; j_call: TRBJ1-2; d_call: TRBD1
cdr3_nt: TGTGCCAGCAGCTTAGGGGTCAGGTTCCAAGAGACCCAGTACTTC; cdr3_aa: CASSLGVRFQETQYF; clone_size: .; v_call: TRBV11-3; j_call: TRBJ2-5; d_call: .
cdr3_nt: TGTGCCAGCAGCCGGAGGACAGGGGATTTTCTTAACTATAATTCACCCCTCCACTTT; cdr3_aa: CASSRRTGDFLNYNSPLHF; clone_size: .; v_call: TRBV3-1/TRBV3-2; j_call: TRBJ1-6; d_call: TRBD1
cdr3_nt: TGTGCCAGCAGTTCAGAGGGGGACAGGGTATCCACTGAAGCTTTCTTT; cdr3_aa: CASSSEGDRVSTEAFF; clone_size: .; v_call: TRBV7-9; j_call: TRBJ1-1; d_call: TRBD1
cdr3_nt: TGTGCCAGCAGTTTAGGACATCGGCCCGTCTATGGCTACACCTTC; cdr3_aa: CASSLGHRPVYGYTF; clone_size: .; v_call: TRBV28; j_call: TRBJ1-2; d_call: .
cdr3_nt: TGTGCCAGCACCATAGCCTTGGTCCTGAGGGGGCAGCCCCAGCATTTT; cdr3_aa: CASTIALVLRGQPQHF; clone_size: .; v_call: TRBV27; j_call: TRBJ1-5; d_call: .
cdr3_nt: TGTGCCTGGAGTGCCCGGGGTCTTGGGACTGAAGCTTTCTTT; cdr3_aa: CAWSARGLGTEAFF; clone_size: .; v_call: TRBV30; j_call: TRBJ1-1; d_call: .
cdr3_nt: TGTGCCAGCAGCTTAGGCTTCGGGACAGGGCCCCAAGAGACCCAGTACTTC; cdr3_aa: CASSLGFGTGPQETQYF; clone_size: once; v_call: TRBV11-2; j_call: TRBJ2-5; d_call: TRBD1
cdr3_nt: TGTGCCAGCAGTGAAGAAGTAGGGGGGGTTGGCTATGGCTACACCTTC; cdr3_aa: CASSEEVGGVGYGYTF; clone_size: .; v_call: TRBV2; j_call: TRBJ1-2; d_call: .
cdr3_nt: TGTGCCAGCAGTTTAACGAACTCCGGGACAGAGATTTACTATGGCTACACCTTC; cdr3_aa: CASSLTNSGTEIYYGYTF; clone_size: .; v_call: TRBV28; j_call: TRBJ1-2; d_call: TRBD1
cdr3_nt: TGTGCCAGTAGTAGGGGACAACGACAGTTTAACTATGGCTACACCTTC; cdr3_aa: CASSRGQRQFNYGYTF; clone_size: .; v_call: TRBV19; j_call: TRBJ1-2; d_call: .
cdr3_nt: TGTGCCAGCAGCTTTTCCCAGCAAGAGACCCAGTACTTC; cdr3_aa: CASSFSQQETQYF; clone_size: .; v_call: TRBV7-7; j_call: TRBJ2-5; d_call: .
cdr3_nt: TGTGCCAGCAGCCTCGGGGGGGCCCACACTGAAGCTTTCTTT; cdr3_aa: CASSLGGAHTEAFF; clone_size: .; v_call: TRBV7-9; j_call: TRBJ1-1; d_call: .
cdr3_nt: TGCGCCAGCAGCCAACAGGGCTTCTCGGCTGGAAACACCATATATTTT; cdr3_aa: CASSQQGFSAGNTIYF; clone_size: few; v_call: TRBV4-1; j_call: TRBJ1-3; d_call: .
cdr3_nt: TGTGCCACCTCCACAGGGGTAGGCGGCTACACCTTC; cdr3_aa: CATSTGVGGYTF; clone_size: .; v_call: TRBV24-1; j_call: TRBJ1-2; d_call: TRBD1
cdr3_nt: TGTGCCATCAGTGGACTTAGGGGGACCCAGTACTTC; cdr3_aa: CAISGLRGTQYF; clone_size: .; v_call: TRBV10-3; j_call: TRBJ2-5; d_call: .
cdr3_nt: TGTGCCAGCAGCGCGGCAGGGGGATATAATTCACCCCTCCACTTT; cdr3_aa: CASSAAGGYNSPLHF; clone_size: .; v_call: TRBV9; j_call: TRBJ1-6; d_call: TRBD1
cdr3_nt: TGTGCCAGTAGAGATGGGGCAGCCGGAGAAGCTTTCTTT; cdr3_aa: CASRDGAAGEAFF; clone_size: .; v_call: TRBV19; j_call: TRBJ1-1; d_call: .
cdr3_nt: TGTGCCAGCAGCTTGGACAGGGTCGGGCAGCCCCAGCATTTT; cdr3_aa: CASSLDRVGQPQHF; clone_size: .; v_call: TRBV7-8; j_call: TRBJ1-5; d_call: TRBD1
cdr3_nt: TGTGCCAGCAGCTACGGACTAGTTACCTACGAGCAGTACTTC; cdr3_aa: CASSYGLVTYEQYF; clone_size: once; v_call: TRBV13; j_call: TRBJ2-7; d_call: TRBD2
cdr3_nt: TGTGCCAGTAGTATGATAGACAGGCAACAAGAGACCCAGTACTTC; cdr3_aa: CASSMIDRQQETQYF; clone_size: .; v_call: TRBV19; j_call: TRBJ2-5; d_call: .
cdr3_nt: TGTGCCAGTAGTGACAGAGGCTCCTATAATTCACCCCTCCACTTT; cdr3_aa: CASSDRGSYNSPLHF; clone_size: .; v_call: TRBV19; j_call: TRBJ1-6; d_call: .
cdr3_nt: TGCGCCAGCAGCGGACTCCGGGAGACCCAGTACTTC; cdr3_aa: CASSGLRETQYF; clone_size: once; v_call: TRBV5-1; j_call: TRBJ2-5; d_call: .
cdr3_nt: TGCGCCAGCAGCGTCGGAGGGACTAGCTCGAATGAGCAGTTCTTC; cdr3_aa: CASSVGGTSSNEQFF; clone_size: .; v_call: TRBV5-1; j_call: TRBJ2-1; d_call: TRBD2
cdr3_nt: TGCGCCAGCAGCCAAGAGGGGGGGGTAGGTCTGAACACTGAAGCTTTCTTT; cdr3_aa: CASSQEGGVGLNTEAFF; clone_size: .; v_call: TRBV4-1; j_call: TRBJ1-1; d_call: .
cdr3_nt: TGTGCCAGCAGTTGGCGGCCGCCTGAAGCTTTCTTT; cdr3_aa: CASSWRPPEAFF; clone_size: .; v_call: TRBV28; j_call: TRBJ1-1; d_call: .
cdr3_nt: TGCAGCGTTGAGCGGGACACTGAAGCTTTCTTT; cdr3_aa: CSVERDTEAFF; clone_size: .; v_call: TRBV29-1; j_call: TRBJ1-1; d_call: .
cdr3_nt: TGTGCCAGCAGTTTAGCAGGGTACAATCAGCCCCAGCATTTT; cdr3_aa: CASSLAGYNQPQHF; clone_size: .; v_call: TRBV27; j_call: TRBJ1-5; d_call: .
cdr3_nt: TGTGCCAGCAGCGTAGCTCCAGCCCTTCAGGGCACTGAAGCTTTCTTT; cdr3_aa: CASSVAPALQGTEAFF; clone_size: .; v_call: TRBV9; j_call: TRBJ1-1; d_call: .
cdr3_nt: TGTGCCAGCAGCCGGACAGGGGGTATATATGGCTACACCTTC; cdr3_aa: CASSRTGGIYGYTF; clone_size: .; v_call: TRBV3-1/TRBV3-2; j_call: TRBJ1-2; d_call: TRBD1
cdr3_nt: TGTGCCAGCAGCTTGGGAGGGGGTGAGCAGTTCTTC; cdr3_aa: CASSLGGGEQFF; clone_size: .; v_call: TRBV5-6; j_call: TRBJ2-1; d_call: .
cdr3_nt: TGTGCCAGTGGGGGGTCCAGGGGGCGCGATGGCTACACCTTC; cdr3_aa: CASGGSRGRDGYTF; clone_size: .; v_call: TRBV19; j_call: TRBJ1-2; d_call: TRBD1
cdr3_nt: TGTGCCAGCACCAGGTCCTCTGGGGCCAACGTCCTGACTTTC; cdr3_aa: CASTRSSGANVLTF; clone_size: .; v_call: TRBV2; j_call: TRBJ2-6; d_call: .
cdr3_nt: TGCGCCAGCAGCCAAGAACGAGGGGCGGGGGGTAGCACAGATACGCAGTATTTT; cdr3_aa: CASSQERGAGGSTDTQYF; clone_size: .; v_call: TRBV4-1; j_call: TRBJ2-3; d_call: TRBD2
cdr3_nt: TGTGCCAGCAGCTCGGTTGGCGGGGAGCTGTTTTTT; cdr3_aa: CASSSVGGELFF; clone_size: once; v_call: TRBV6-2/TRBV6-3; j_call: TRBJ2-2; d_call: .
cdr3_nt: TGTGCCAGCAGTCTTACAGACAGTAACTATGGCTACACCTTC; cdr3_aa: CASSLTDSNYGYTF; clone_size: .; v_call: TRBV27; j_call: TRBJ1-2; d_call: .
cdr3_nt: TGTGCCAGCAGCTTAGGGACAGGGTTTGGCTACACCTTC; cdr3_aa: CASSLGTGFGYTF; clone_size: .; v_call: TRBV11-2; j_call: TRBJ1-2; d_call: TRBD1
cdr3_nt: TGCGCCAGCAGTGAATTTCGGGTCCGCTATGGCTACACCTTC; cdr3_aa: CASSEFRVRYGYTF; clone_size: .; v_call: TRBV10-1; j_call: TRBJ1-2; d_call: .
cdr3_nt: TGTGCCTGGGCCTGGTCACGGGACACTGAAGCTTTCTTT; cdr3_aa: CAWAWSRDTEAFF; clone_size: few; v_call: TRBV30; j_call: TRBJ1-1; d_call: .
cdr3_nt: TGTGCCAGCGCATCCTACGGGAGCACAGATACGCAGTATTTT; cdr3_aa: CASASYGSTDTQYF; clone_size: .; v_call: TRBV27; j_call: TRBJ2-3; d_call: .
cdr3_nt: TGTGCCAGCAGGCCCGGGGGGCAGAATAATGAAAAACTGTTTTTT; cdr3_aa: CASRPGGQNNEKLFF; clone_size: few; v_call: TRBV6-6; j_call: TRBJ1-4; d_call: .
cdr3_nt: TGTGCCAGCAGTGACGAACCCCATAGCGGGGGGGCCCTTCATGAGCAGTTCTTC; cdr3_aa: CASSDEPHSGGALHEQFF; clone_size: few; v_call: TRBV6-4; j_call: TRBJ2-1; d_call: TRBD2
cdr3_nt: TGCGCCAGCAGCCTCCGGGACACTCAAGAGACCCAGTACTTC; cdr3_aa: CASSLRDTQETQYF; clone_size: .; v_call: TRBV5-1; j_call: TRBJ2-5; d_call: .